Following are 4 T cell receptor beta chains from one sample sequenced in a study of blood T cell repertoires in COVID-19. The assay was immunoSEQ multiplex PCR, and TCRdb's table has in-frame clones only and misses some. The data hold more than 300,000 clones, with around 89% observed a single time. Sample: peripheral blood. All receptors derive from a man between 18 and 35 years old who had recovered from COVID-19.

This chain uses TRBV12-3 or TRBV12-4 with TRBJ2-2; 7 nucleotides agree with TRBD1. This CDR3 is 13 amino acids long. V lost 5 bases to trimming and J lost 6 bases; unmatched junction nucleotides: 3. The CDR3 DNA reads as TGTGCCAGCAGTCCTCAGGGGGCCGGGGAGCTGTTTTTT. Its translation: CASSPQGAGELFF.

The chain links TRBV10-1 to TRBJ2-1; 7 nucleotides align to TRBD2. Trimming cost V 2 bases and J 3 bases; bases outside gene matches: 7. The CDR3 totals 16 residues. CDR1 WNHNN and CDR2 SYGVQD come from the germline V gene (reference sequence). The CDR3 sequence is CASSEEGRESYNEQFF. The CDR3 nucleotides read TGCGCCAGCAGTGAGGAGGGGCGGGAGAGCTACAATGAGCAGTTCTTC.

The V and J genes are TRBV4-1 and TRBJ1-2; TRBD1 might be the D (5 bases). The germline V and J ends were trimmed by 0 bases and 8 bases, with 13 bases remaining between them. Per the germline V gene, CDR1 is MGHRA and CDR2 is YSYEKL. The length of the CDR3 is 14 residues. The CDR3 spells CASSQDYGGWGYTF. The CDR3 DNA sequence: TGCGCCAGCAGCCAAGATTACGGGGGTTGGGGCTACACCTTC.

This clone was seen once. The rearrangement uses TRBV2 and TRBJ1-5; 12 positions match TRBD1. J was trimmed by 3 bases and V by 8 bases; bases with no gene match: 20. Germline V gene sequence: CDR1 SNHLY, CDR2 FYNNEI. The CDR3 has 20 amino acids. The CDR3 region has the DNA TGTGCCAGCGGCCGCACTTCCGGGACAGGGGGCCTACTGATCAATCAGCCCCAGCATTTT. This translates into CASGRTSGTGGLLINQPQHF.